This TCR beta chain stems from a study of early T cells in non-severe SARS-CoV-2 infection. Study conclusions and caveats: There was a bias toward anti-spike CD8 responses in VDJdb matching, which missed private and CD4 specificities.

This clonotype appeared a few times. Its antigen is as yet unknown. Individually, cDNA molecules had unique molecular identifiers attached to them. One entry per CDR3 protein results from TCRdb running MiXCR on the 5' RACE reads. Of approximately 80,000 distinct CDR3 sequences detected, about 11% appear once; the ten largest clones hold more than 10%. The sample here was whole blood, taken at baseline. The sequence came from an adult who was a healthcare worker with PCR-confirmed SARS-CoV-2 infection or an uninfected control (not recorded which).

The CDR3 DNA is TGCGCCAGCACCCTGGACATCGCCTACGAGCAGTACTTC. Translated, it gives CASTLDIAYEQYF. V usage is TRBV10-1 and J usage is TRBJ2-7, with D maybe TRBD1 (5 bases). With 7 bases removed from V and 2 bases from J, the gap between germline ends came to 12 bases. The germline V gene has CDR1 WNHNN and CDR2 SYGVQD (reference sequence). The CDR3 has 13 amino acids.